The next 12 T cell receptor beta chains were all read from a single sample in a study of cytomegalovirus exposure and HLA in healthy donors. Using immunoSEQ multiplex PCR, the repertoire was profiled, and TCRdb retains in-frame clones only, with some absent. The table lists about 200,000 clones, 80% to 90% of them singletons. Source material: PBMCs. These receptors all stem from a woman younger than 30 in good health and CMV-seropositive.

J is TRBJ1-2 and V is TRBV28; D not certain. Germline assignment: CDR1 MDHEN and CDR2 SYDVKM. The CDR3 is 12 residues long. V gave up 6 bases and J gave up 4 bases, with 9 bases separating them. The DNA for the CDR3 is TGTGCCAGCAGGGGCGCTATCTATGGCTACACCTTC. Residues: CASRGAIYGYTF.

The V and J genes are TRBV28 and TRBJ2-7, with D uncertain. The germline V gene encodes CDR1 MDHEN and CDR2 SYDVKM. Trimming took 3 bases from V and 3 from J, leaving 18 bases between them. The CDR3 consists of 16 residues. The CDR3 loop reads CASSFGAVSTVYEQYF. CDR3 DNA sequence: TGTGCCAGCAGTTTTGGCGCAGTGAGTACAGTCTACGAGCAGTACTTC.

This rearrangement joins TRBV28 to TRBJ2-7, with TRBD1 identical over 12 bases. Germline CDR1 MDHEN, CDR2 SYDVKM. The CDR3 sequence is 14 residues long. After removal of 7 bases from V and 7 bases from J, the junction contained 8 bases not matched to a gene. The CDR3 region is CASTPGQGAREQYF. CDR3 bases: TGTGCCAGCACCCCGGGACAGGGGGCGCGGGAGCAGTACTTC.

This chain links TRBV7-9 with TRBJ2-3, with D tentatively TRBD2 (5 bases). Germline V gene sequence: CDR1 SEHNR, CDR2 FQNEAQ (reference sequence). V was shortened by 5 bases and J by 4 bases, with 10 bases between the two germline ends. CDR3 length: 13 residues. CDR3 DNA: TGTGCCAGCAGCGCCTCGGGGTCAGATACGCAGTATTTT. Translation: CASSASGSDTQYF.

The rearrangement links TRBV18 to TRBJ2-1; 8 bases are a match to TRBD2. This CDR3 has 15 residues. Looked up from germline, CDR1 is KGHSH and CDR2 is LQKENI. Trimming at V came to 0 bases and at J to 12 bases, leaving 10 bases not matched to a gene. The CDR3 DNA is TGTGCCAGCTCACCACCGGCGGGAGGTGGGTCCGGGCAGTTCTTC. It is translated as CASSPPAGGGSGQFF.

This clone came up a few times. This same CDR3 is encoded by further DNA sequences in the sample. V gene TRBV27 combines with J gene TRBJ2-7; D not resolved. V was pared by 3 bases and J by 3 bases, with 6 bases between. The CDR3 is made up of 12 amino acids. Germline CDR1 and CDR2: MNHEY and SMNVEV (reference sequence). CDR3 protein: CASSLPGYEQYF. CDR3 bases: TGTGCCAGCAGTTTGCCGGGCTACGAGCAGTACTTC.

The chain carries TRBV2 and TRBJ1-4; D gene ambiguous. Germline V gene data show CDR1 as SNHLY and CDR2 as FYNNEI. CDR3 size: 15 residues. Trimming left V 6 bases short and J 3 bases short, with 14 bases between. CDR3 in amino acids: CASSPDFGANEKLFF. In nucleotides, the CDR3 is TGTGCCAGCAGCCCGGACTTTGGGGCTAATGAAAAACTGTTTTTT.

The rearrangement uses TRBV10-3 and TRBJ2-3; possible D gene TRBD1, 6 bases. The CDR3 runs 15 residues. V was clipped by 3 bases and J by 11 bases, with 21 bases between them. Looked up from germline, CDR1 is ENHRY and CDR2 is SYGVKD. The CDR3 nucleotides are TGTGCCATCAGTGATAATGGGACACCCGGGATGGGGCAGTATTTT. This sequence encodes CAISDNGTPGMGQYF.

The chain links TRBV14 to TRBJ2-1, with D perhaps matching TRBD1 (6 bases). CDR3 length: 13 residues. CDR1 and CDR2 (germline): SGHDN, FVKESK. Trimming cost V 1 base and J 6 bases, with 7 bases left between them. CDR3 in DNA: TGTGCCAGCAGCCAAGGGGGGCCCAATGAGCAGTTCTTC. It codes for CASSQGGPNEQFF. Using reference TRBV14 and TRBJ2-1 for the parts outside the CDR3, the full variable domain is EAGVTQFPSHSVIEKGQTVTLRCDPISGHDNLYWYRRVMGKEIKFLLHFVKESKQDESGMPNNRFLAERTGGTYSTLKVQPAELEDSGVYFCASSQGGPNEQFFGPGTRLTVL.

This clone was recorded once. The gene calls are TRBV27 and TRBJ2-2; D call uncertain. The CDR3 runs to 13 residues. Germline V CDR1 and CDR2: MNHEY, SMNVEV (reference sequence). The V and J ends lost 6 bases and 4 bases respectively, with 9 bases between them. CDR3 loop: CASSLTFTGELFF. For the CDR3, the DNA is TGTGCCAGCAGCCTCACATTCACCGGGGAGCTGTTTTTT.

J is TRBJ2-1 and V is TRBV10-3; TRBD2 agrees at 7 bases. Trimming cost V 2 bases and J 8 bases; bases outside gene matches: 6. Germline CDR1 ENHRY, CDR2 SYGVKD. CDR3 length equals 14 residues. The chain's CDR3 is CAISESLADHEQFF. The CDR3 coding sequence is TGTGCCATCAGTGAGAGTCTAGCGGATCATGAGCAGTTCTTC.

The J gene is TRBJ1-2, the V gene TRBV5-1, with a possible D match to TRBD1 (6 bases). V was pared by 4 bases and J by 2 bases, with 24 bases between. The CDR3 is made up of 18 amino acids. Germline V gene lookup returns CDR1 SGHRS and CDR2 YFSETQ. The CDR3 is CASSASGTTPMGNYGYTF. As DNA, the CDR3 is TGCGCCAGCAGCGCCTCCGGGACAACCCCGATGGGAAACTATGGCTACACCTTC.